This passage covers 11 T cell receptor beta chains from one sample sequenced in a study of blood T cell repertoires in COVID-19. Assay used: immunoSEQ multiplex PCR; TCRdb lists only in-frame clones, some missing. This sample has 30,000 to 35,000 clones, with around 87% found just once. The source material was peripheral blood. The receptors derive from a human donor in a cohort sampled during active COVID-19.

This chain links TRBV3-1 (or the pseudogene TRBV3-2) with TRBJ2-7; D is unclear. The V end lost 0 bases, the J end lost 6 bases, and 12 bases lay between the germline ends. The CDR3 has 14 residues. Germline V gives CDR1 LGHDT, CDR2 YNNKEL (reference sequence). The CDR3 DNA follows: TGTGCCAGCAGCCAAGATGGGCGAGTCTTCGAGCAGTACTTC. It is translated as CASSQDGRVFEQYF.

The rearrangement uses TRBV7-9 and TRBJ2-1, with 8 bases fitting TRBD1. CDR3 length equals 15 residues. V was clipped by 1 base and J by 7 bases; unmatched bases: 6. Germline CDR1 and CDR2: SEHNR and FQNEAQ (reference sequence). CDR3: CASSLEQGVKNEQFF. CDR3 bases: TGTGCCAGCAGCTTAGAACAGGGGGTAAAGAATGAGCAGTTCTTC.

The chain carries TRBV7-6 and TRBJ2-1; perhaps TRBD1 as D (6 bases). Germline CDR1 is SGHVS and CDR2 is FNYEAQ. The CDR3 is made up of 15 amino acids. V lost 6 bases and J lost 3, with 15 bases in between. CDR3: CASSIQGLGYNEQFF. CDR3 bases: TGTGCCAGCAGTATCCAGGGGTTGGGCTACAATGAGCAGTTCTTC.

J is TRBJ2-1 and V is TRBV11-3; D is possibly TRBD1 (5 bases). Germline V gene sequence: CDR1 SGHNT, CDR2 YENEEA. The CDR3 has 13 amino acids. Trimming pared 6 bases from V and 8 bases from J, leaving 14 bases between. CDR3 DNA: TGTGCCAGCAGTCTAGGGGCTGGGCATGAGCAGTTCTTC. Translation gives CASSLGAGHEQFF.

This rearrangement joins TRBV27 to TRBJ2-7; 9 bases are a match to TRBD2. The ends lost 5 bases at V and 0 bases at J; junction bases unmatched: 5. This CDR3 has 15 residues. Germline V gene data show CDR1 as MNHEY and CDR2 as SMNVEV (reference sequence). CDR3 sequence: CASSTQRGVSYEQYF. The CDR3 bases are TGTGCCAGCAGTACCCAGCGGGGGGTCTCCTACGAGCAGTACTTC.

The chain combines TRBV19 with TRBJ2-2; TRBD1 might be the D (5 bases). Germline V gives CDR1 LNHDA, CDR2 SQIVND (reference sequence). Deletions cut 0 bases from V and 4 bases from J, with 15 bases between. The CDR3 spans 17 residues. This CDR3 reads CASSIDGPIGATGELFF. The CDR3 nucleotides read TGTGCCAGTAGTATAGATGGCCCAATAGGGGCCACCGGGGAGCTGTTTTTT. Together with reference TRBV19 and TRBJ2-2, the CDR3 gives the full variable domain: DGGITQSPKYLFRKEGQNVTLSCEQNLNHDAMYWYRQDPGQGLRLIYYSQIVNDFQKGDIAEGYSVSREKKESFPLTVTSAQKNPTAFYLCASSIDGPIGATGELFFGEGSRLTVL.

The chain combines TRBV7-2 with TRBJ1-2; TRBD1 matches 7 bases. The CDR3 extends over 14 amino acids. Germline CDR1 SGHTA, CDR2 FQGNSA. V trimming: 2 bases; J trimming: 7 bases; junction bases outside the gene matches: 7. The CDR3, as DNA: TGTGCCAGCAGCTTACCCCAGGGGGTGGGTGGCTACACCTTC. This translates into CASSLPQGVGGYTF.

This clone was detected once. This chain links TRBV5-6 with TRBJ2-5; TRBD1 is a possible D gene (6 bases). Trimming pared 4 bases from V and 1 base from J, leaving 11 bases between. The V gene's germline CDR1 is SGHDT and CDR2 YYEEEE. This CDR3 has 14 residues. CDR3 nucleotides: TGTGCCAGCAGCCTCCGGGACACCCAAGAGACCCAGTACTTC. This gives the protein CASSLRDTQETQYF.

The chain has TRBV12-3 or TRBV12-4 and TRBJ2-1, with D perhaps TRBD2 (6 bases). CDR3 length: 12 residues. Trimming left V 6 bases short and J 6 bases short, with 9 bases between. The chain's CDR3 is CASRGLGNEQFF. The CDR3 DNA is TGTGCCAGCAGGGGACTCGGCAATGAGCAGTTCTTC.

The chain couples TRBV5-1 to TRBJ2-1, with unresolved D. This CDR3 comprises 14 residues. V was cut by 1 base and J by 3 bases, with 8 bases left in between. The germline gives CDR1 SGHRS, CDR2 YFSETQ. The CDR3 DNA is TGCGCCAGCAGCTTGCTTCCGGTCTACAATGAGCAGTTCTTC. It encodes CASSLLPVYNEQFF.

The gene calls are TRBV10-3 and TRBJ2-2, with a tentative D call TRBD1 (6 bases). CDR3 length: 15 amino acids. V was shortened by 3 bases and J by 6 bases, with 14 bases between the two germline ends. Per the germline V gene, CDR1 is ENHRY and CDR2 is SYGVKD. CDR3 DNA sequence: TGTGCCATCAGTGATAAGGGGGTAGGCTCCGGGGAGCTGTTTTTT. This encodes CAISDKGVGSGELFF.